The 26 T cell receptor beta chains listed next were all sequenced from one sample in a study of T cell responses to AZD1222 COVID-19 vaccine. Some clones are missing from TCRdb's copy, which holds only in-frame ones; the method was immunoSEQ multiplex PCR. The sample contains 150,000 to 200,000 clones, over 70% of which appear only once. The specimen was peripheral blood, collected on day 0 of MenACWY control vaccination. Receptor source: an adult in good health.

Written as DNA, the CDR3 is TGTGCCAGCAGCGTGGGGGGCGTGAGCTCCTACAATGAGCAGTTCTTC. Protein: CASSVGGVSSYNEQFF. The chain recombines TRBV9 with TRBJ2-1; D may correspond to TRBD1 or TRBD2 (6 bases each). CDR1 SGDLS and CDR2 YYNGEE come from the germline V gene. V was trimmed by 2 bases and J by 0 bases, leaving 12 bases between them. The length of the CDR3 is 16 residues.

This chain uses TRBV28 with TRBJ1-4; a possible D gene is TRBD1 (6 bases). The CDR3 loop spans 15 amino acids. Germline CDR1 reads MDHEN; CDR2 reads SYDVKM. V was clipped by 4 bases and J by 4 bases, with 13 bases between them. CDR3 protein: CASSSDGQLNEKLFF. CDR3 in DNA: TGTGCCAGCAGTTCAGATGGACAGCTTAATGAAAAACTGTTTTTT.

The chain is built from TRBV28 and TRBJ2-1; 9 bases agree with TRBD2. CDR3 length equals 15 residues. Germline CDR1 reads MDHEN; CDR2 reads SYDVKM. V dropped 6 bases and J dropped 2; count of bases not matched to a gene: 5. The CDR3 DNA follows: TGTGCCAGCAGACCTAGCGGGAAACCCTACAATGAGCAGTTCTTC. Translation gives CASRPSGKPYNEQFF.

Only a few counts were recorded for this clone. The rearrangement links TRBV6-4 to TRBJ2-3, with D maybe TRBD2 (5 bases). The CDR3 contains 14 residues. Deletions cut 4 bases from V and 1 base from J, with 9 bases between. Per the germline V gene, CDR1 is MRHNA and CDR2 is SNTAGT. The chain's CDR3 is CASSASPGTDTQYF. CDR3 in DNA: TGTGCCAGCAGTGCTAGCCCCGGCACAGATACGCAGTATTTT.

The chain employs TRBV3-1 (or the pseudogene TRBV3-2) and TRBJ2-3, with D unclear. The ends were cut back, 4 bases at V and 4 bases at J, with 6 bases in the middle. The length of the CDR3 is 12 residues. From germline, CDR1 is LGHDT and CDR2 YNNKEL (reference sequence). The DNA for the CDR3 is TGTGCCAGCAGCCCAGACTCAGATACGCAGTATTTT. It translates to CASSPDSDTQYF.

This rearrangement joins TRBV28 to TRBJ1-2; unclear D gene. In germline, CDR1 is MDHEN, CDR2 SYDVKM. This CDR3 is 13 amino acids long. Trimming shortened V by 6 bases and J by 1 base, and 9 bases separated the two germline ends. DNA for the CDR3: TGTGCCAGCAGGGGAATCCGTAACTATGGCTACACCTTC. This encodes CASRGIRNYGYTF.

The gene calls are TRBV14 and TRBJ1-4; no clear D. Germline V CDR1 and CDR2: SGHDN, FVKESK. This CDR3 is built from 15 residues. The V and J ends lost 1 base and 2 bases respectively, with 8 bases between them. CDR3 in amino acids: CASSQVGRTNEKLFF. CDR3 DNA: TGTGCCAGCAGCCAAGTGGGGAGGACTAATGAAAAACTGTTTTTT.

In its sample, this clone was seen a few times. The J gene is TRBJ2-3, the V gene TRBV6-4; perhaps TRBD2 as D (7 bases). The CDR3 is 16 residues long. The germline CDR1 and CDR2 sequences are MRHNA and SNTAGT. The V end lost 0 bases, the J end lost 3 bases, and 13 bases lay between the germline ends. The CDR3 region has the DNA TGTGCCAGCAGTGACTCGCCAGGGGAGGGGACAGATACGCAGTATTTT. Protein: CASSDSPGEGTDTQYF.

This clone occurred once. The chain links TRBV7-2 to TRBJ1-1; D is undetermined. The CDR3 runs 13 residues. Germline V gives CDR1 SGHTA, CDR2 FQGNSA. V lost 1 base, J lost 3 bases, and 6 bases lay in between. CDR3 bases: TGTGCCAGCAGCTTAGGACCGCACACTGAAGCTTTCTTT. This translates into CASSLGPHTEAFF.

The rearrangement links TRBV7-9 to TRBJ2-1, with 13 bases matching TRBD2. J gave up 9 bases and V 5 bases, and 4 bases lay outside the gene matches. Germline assignment: CDR1 SEHNR and CDR2 FQNEAQ (reference sequence). This CDR3 is built from 14 residues. Written as DNA, the CDR3 is TGTGCCAGCAGCCCCGGACTAGCGGGGGTTGAGCAGTTCTTC. Translation: CASSPGLAGVEQFF.

The chain employs TRBV5-4 and TRBJ2-1; maybe TRBD1 (7 bases). This CDR3 contains 14 residues. V was pared by 4 bases and J by 5 bases, with 13 bases between. Germline V gene lookup returns CDR1 SGHNT and CDR2 YYREEE (reference sequence). The CDR3, as DNA: TGTGCCAGCAGCCGCAGGGGGGTGGACAATGAGCAGTTCTTC. It codes for CASSRRGVDNEQFF.

The V gene is TRBV5-1, the J gene TRBJ1-2; D uncertain. In germline, CDR1 is SGHRS, CDR2 YFSETQ. This CDR3 contains 15 residues. With 3 bases removed from V and 4 bases from J, the gap between germline ends came to 16 bases. This CDR3 is CASSSGTGRLYGYTF. As DNA, the CDR3 is TGCGCCAGCAGCTCGGGAACCGGGAGGCTCTATGGCTACACCTTC.

The genes are TRBV28 and TRBJ1-5; no definite D call. This CDR3 contains 15 residues. CDR1 MDHEN and CDR2 SYDVKM come from the germline V gene. V lost 6 bases and J 6 bases, leaving 18 bases between the germline ends. The CDR3 loop reads CASSSGSAASQPQHF. In nucleotides, the CDR3 is TGTGCCAGCAGCTCAGGCTCAGCCGCTAGTCAGCCCCAGCATTTT.

The chain recombines TRBV7-2 with TRBJ2-7, with 9 bases aligning to TRBD1. The CDR3 covers 14 residues. Germline-derived CDR1 and CDR2 are SGHTA and FQGNSA. J was trimmed by 3 bases and V by 5 bases; bases with no gene match: 5. CDR3 in DNA: TGTGCCAGCAGCCCCGGGACAGGGAACTACGAGCAGTACTTC. It encodes CASSPGTGNYEQYF.

The gene calls are TRBV9 and TRBJ2-7; 10 nucleotides match TRBD1. J gave up 5 bases and V 0 bases, and 5 bases lay outside the gene matches. The CDR3 has 15 residues. Per the germline V gene, CDR1 is SGDLS and CDR2 is YYNGEE. Here the CDR3 DNA reads TGTGCCAGCAGCGTAGACCCGGGACAGGGGAACGAGCAGTACTTC. Protein: CASSVDPGQGNEQYF.

J is TRBJ1-1 and V is TRBV9, with D possibly TRBD1 on 5 matching bases. Trimming removed 0 bases at V and 0 bases at J, with 12 bases between. Per the germline V gene, CDR1 is SGDLS and CDR2 is YYNGEE. This CDR3 is 16 amino acids long. For the CDR3, the DNA is TGTGCCAGCAGCGTAGGGGCAGGGAGTGTGAACACTGAAGCTTTCTTT. This sequence encodes CASSVGAGSVNTEAFF.

This clone was seen once. This chain uses TRBV2 with TRBJ2-7, with D perhaps matching TRBD1 (6 bases). The CDR3 spans 12 residues. V lost 7 bases and J lost 6, with 13 bases in between. Germline V gene sequence: CDR1 SNHLY, CDR2 FYNNEI. The CDR3 sequence is CASTVDSPEQYF. The CDR3 DNA is TGTGCCAGCACCGTGGACAGCCCCGAGCAGTACTTC.

This chain's CDR3 is CASSGNRGTDTQYF. The CDR3 DNA sequence: TGTGCCAGCAGTGGGAACAGGGGAACAGATACGCAGTATTTT. The chain joins TRBV2 to TRBJ2-3, with 7 bases matching TRBD1. V shed 4 bases, J shed 3 bases, and the junction held 4 bases outside the gene matches. Germline V gene sequence: CDR1 SNHLY, CDR2 FYNNEI. The CDR3 loop spans 14 amino acids.

The rearrangement joins TRBV4-1 to TRBJ2-5; D remains unclear. The CDR3 extends over 13 amino acids. Germline CDR1 reads MGHRA; CDR2 reads YSYEKL. V dropped 9 bases and J dropped 1 base, with 12 bases sitting between them. The CDR3 nucleotides are TGCGCCAGTTCACTCGGTCTCCAAGAGACCCAGTACTTC. Protein product: CASSLGLQETQYF.

The chain uses TRBV28 and TRBJ1-2; a possible D gene is TRBD1 (5 bases). The germline CDR1 and CDR2 sequences are MDHEN and SYDVKM. The length of the CDR3 is 15 residues. V gave up 6 bases and J gave up 5 bases, with 19 bases separating them. The CDR3 sequence is CASSPAGRTFYGYTF. CDR3 DNA: TGTGCCAGCAGCCCCGCGGGACGAACCTTTTATGGCTACACCTTC.

This chain links TRBV30 with TRBJ1-1; D not resolved. V lost 3 bases to trimming and J lost 3 bases, with 14 bases between them. CDR1 and CDR2 from the germline V gene are GTSNPN and SVGIG (reference sequence). The CDR3 is made up of 14 amino acids. The CDR3 DNA reads as TGTGCCTGGAGCCCTTCTCCGACTGACACTGAAGCTTTCTTT. Protein product: CAWSPSPTDTEAFF.

The chain couples TRBV24-1 to TRBJ2-1, with 9 positions matching TRBD1. CDR1 and CDR2 (germline): KGHDR, SFDVKD. The J segment lost 4 bases and the V segment lost 4 bases, leaving 4 bases of the junction unmatched. The CDR3 covers 15 residues. In nucleotides, the CDR3 is TGTGCCACCAGTGACACAGGGGGCCCTTACAATGAGCAGTTCTTC. Its translation: CATSDTGGPYNEQFF.

V and J are TRBV7-9 and TRBJ2-1, with TRBD2 matching 7 bases. The V gene's germline CDR1 is SEHNR and CDR2 FQNEAQ (reference sequence). CDR3 length: 12 residues. J gave up 9 bases and V 5 bases, and 4 bases lay outside the gene matches. CDR3 amino acids: CASSPLAGEQFF. CDR3 nucleotide sequence: TGTGCCAGCAGCCCGTTAGCGGGTGAGCAGTTCTTC.

CDR3 bases: TGTGCCAGCAGCTTAGCGACAGGGGGTAGGGGGAACTATGGCTACACCTTC. As protein: CASSLATGGRGNYGYTF. The chain is built from TRBV7-2 and TRBJ1-2, with 9 nucleotides matching TRBD1. The CDR3 totals 17 residues. Trimming took 0 bases from V and 2 from J; bases not matched to a gene: 7. The germline V gene has CDR1 SGHTA and CDR2 FQGNSA.

This chain connects TRBV27 to TRBJ2-7, with D maybe TRBD2 (6 bases). Trimming left V 3 bases short and J 5 bases short, with 11 bases between. The CDR3 spans 13 residues. CDR1 is MNHEY, CDR2 SMNVEV, per germline (reference sequence). The DNA for the CDR3 is TGTGCCAGCAGTTTTGGGACTTGGAACGAGCAGTACTTC. Amino acid sequence: CASSFGTWNEQYF.

The rearrangement links TRBV29-1 to TRBJ1-1; D gene unclear. Germline V gene lookup returns CDR1 SQVTM and CDR2 ANQGSEA. CDR3 size: 11 residues. V was cut by 4 bases and J by 2 bases, with 5 bases left in between. CDR3 protein: CSVVLNTEAFF. The CDR3 region has the DNA TGCAGCGTTGTTCTCAACACTGAAGCTTTCTTT. The full variable domain, in which reference TRBV29-1 and TRBJ1-1 provide the parts outside the CDR3, is SAVISQKPSRDICQRGTSLTIQCQVDSQVTMMFWYRQQPGQSLTLIATANQGSEATYESGFVIDKFPISRPNLTFSTLTVSNMSPEDSSIYLCSVVLNTEAFFGQGTRLTVV.